Presented here are 3 T cell receptor beta chains from one specimen sequenced in a study of cytomegalovirus exposure and HLA in healthy donors. PCR employed 60 Vbeta and 13 Jbeta primers. Assay: immunoSEQ multiplex PCR; the TCRdb copy retains only in-frame clones and omits some. The sample records around 100,000 clones, 66% being singletons. The sample consisted of PBMCs. The source is a woman between 50 and 59 years old in good health and CMV-seronegative.

The count of this clone is one. The gene calls are TRBV28 and TRBJ1-1, with 9 bases fitting TRBD1. J was trimmed by 6 bases and V by 6 bases; bases with no gene match: 14. CDR1 is MDHEN, CDR2 SYDVKM, per germline. The CDR3 runs 16 residues. The CDR3 region is CASRQVGQGFISEAFF. CDR3 nucleotides: TGTGCCAGCAGACAGGTCGGACAGGGGTTCATTTCTGAAGCTTTCTTT.

This clone has only a few counts. The CDR3 nucleotides read TGCGCCAGCAGCTTGGACGCTAGCGGGGGGGCAGATACGCAGTATTTT. Encoded protein: CASSLDASGGADTQYF. This rearrangement joins TRBV5-1 to TRBJ2-3; 12 bases are shared with TRBD2. The CDR3 runs 16 residues. Looked up from germline, CDR1 is SGHRS and CDR2 is YFSETQ. J gave up 4 bases and V 0 bases, and 3 bases lay outside the gene matches.

This clone was counted once. The chain recombines TRBV9 with TRBJ2-1; D is perhaps TRBD2 (7 bases). The length of the CDR3 is 15 residues. Trimming removed 1 base from V and 6 bases from J, with 14 bases in between. Per germline, CDR1 SGDLS and CDR2 YYNGEE. The CDR3 region is CASSVSGAGANEQFF. The DNA for the CDR3 is TGTGCCAGCAGCGTATCGGGGGCGGGGGCCAATGAGCAGTTCTTC.